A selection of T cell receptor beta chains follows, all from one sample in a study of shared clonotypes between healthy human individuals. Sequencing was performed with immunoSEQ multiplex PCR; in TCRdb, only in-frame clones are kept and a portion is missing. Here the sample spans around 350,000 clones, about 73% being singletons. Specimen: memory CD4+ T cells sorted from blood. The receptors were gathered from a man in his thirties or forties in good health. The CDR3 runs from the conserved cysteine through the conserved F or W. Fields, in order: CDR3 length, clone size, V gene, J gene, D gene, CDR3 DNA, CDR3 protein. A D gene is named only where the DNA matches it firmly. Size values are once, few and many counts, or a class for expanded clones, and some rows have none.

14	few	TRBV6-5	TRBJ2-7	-	TGTGCCAGCAGTTATTCCAGGGGATTCAACGAGCAGTACTTC	CASSYSRGFNEQYF
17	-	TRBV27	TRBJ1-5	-	TGTGCCAGCAGGACCCGCCCCAAGGGCTTAGGCAGCCAGCCCCAGCATTTT	CASRTRPKGLGSQPQHF
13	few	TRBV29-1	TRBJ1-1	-	TGCAGCGTGGCGGTAGGATTGAACACTGAAGCTTTCTTT	CSVAVGLNTEAFF
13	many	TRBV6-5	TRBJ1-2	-	TGTGCCAGCAGTTCCCTTACAGGGACGGGCTACACCTTC	CASSSLTGTGYTF
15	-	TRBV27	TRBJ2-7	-	TGTGCCAGCAGTTTATTTCGGGGTGGAAGCTACGAGCAGTACTTC	CASSLFRGGSYEQYF
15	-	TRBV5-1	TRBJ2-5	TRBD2	TGCGCCAGCAGCTTGATTAGCGGGCCACAAGAGACCCAGTACTTC	CASSLISGPQETQYF
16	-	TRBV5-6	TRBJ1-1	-	TGTGCCAGCACCATGGTGGGCAGTCCCTCTTCCGCTGAAGCTTTCTTT	CASTMVGSPSSAEAFF
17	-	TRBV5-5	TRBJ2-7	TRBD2	TGTGCCAGCAGCGCAACGTACCAGGCGGGAGGATCCTACGAGCAGTACTTC	CASSATYQAGGSYEQYF
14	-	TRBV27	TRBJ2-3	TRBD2	TGTGCCAGCAGTTTAAGGCTAGCGGAAGATACGCAGTATTTT	CASSLRLAEDTQYF
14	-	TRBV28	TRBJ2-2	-	TGTGCCAGCAGTTTTCCGGGAGTCCGCGGGGAGCTGTTTTTT	CASSFPGVRGELFF
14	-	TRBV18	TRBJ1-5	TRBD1	TGTGCCAGCTCCCGGGACAGGGATAATCAGCCCCAGCATTTT	CASSRDRDNQPQHF
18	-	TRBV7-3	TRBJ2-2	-	TGTGCCAGCAGCTTTTTGGCAGTAGGAAAGTTGAACACCGGGGAGCTGTTTTTT	CASSFLAVGKLNTGELFF
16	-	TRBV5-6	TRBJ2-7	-	TGTGCCAGCAGCCCGATTTTGTCAGGGAATTCCTACGAGCAGTACTTC	CASSPILSGNSYEQYF
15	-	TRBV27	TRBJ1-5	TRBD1	TGTGCCAGCAAACTTAGGGGGCCATCTGGTCAGCCCCAGCATTTT	CASKLRGPSGQPQHF
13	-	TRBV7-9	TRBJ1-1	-	TGTGCCAGCATCCCGACGGGGGACACTGAAGCTTTCTTT	CASIPTGDTEAFF
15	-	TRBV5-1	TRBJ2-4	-	TGCGCCAGTACTATTTCACAGGGTCCCCAAAACATTCAGTACTTC	CASTISQGPQNIQYF
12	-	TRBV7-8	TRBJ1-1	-	TGTGCCAGCAGCCTAGGAGGGGGGAGGGCTTTCTTT	CASSLGGGRAFF
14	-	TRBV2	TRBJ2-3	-	TGTGCCAGCAGTGAACAGGGGCCCACAGATACGCAGTATTTT	CASSEQGPTDTQYF
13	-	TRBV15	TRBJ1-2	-	TGTGCCACCAGCAGAGATCCCGGGTATGGCTACACCTTC	CATSRDPGYGYTF
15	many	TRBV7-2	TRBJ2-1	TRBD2	TGTGCCAGCAGTGCCGGGACTAGTTCCTACAATGAGCAGTTCTTC	CASSAGTSSYNEQFF
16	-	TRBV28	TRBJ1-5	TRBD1	TGTGCCAGCAGATCCGGGATCTCAGGGGGGAATCAGCCCCAGCATTTT	CASRSGISGGNQPQHF
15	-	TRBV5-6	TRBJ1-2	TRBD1	TGTGCCAGCAGCGGAACCCAGGGGGTAGGGCTTGGCTACACCTTC	CASSGTQGVGLGYTF
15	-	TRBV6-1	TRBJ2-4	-	TGTGCCAGCAGTGAAGCGCTGGGCGGCAAAAACATTCAGTACTTC	CASSEALGGKNIQYF
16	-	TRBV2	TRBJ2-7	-	TGTGCCAGCAAGCGCCGAGAGGGAGTCGAGACCTACGAGCAGTACTTC	CASKRREGVETYEQYF
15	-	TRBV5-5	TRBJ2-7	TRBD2	TGTGCCAGCAGCTTGGCTAGCGGGGGAACCTACGAGCAGTACTTC	CASSLASGGTYEQYF
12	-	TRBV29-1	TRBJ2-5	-	TGCAGCGCCGGGACTGTCCAAGAGACCCAGTACTTC	CSAGTVQETQYF